The T cell receptor (beta chain) under discussion was sequenced for a study of early stage breast cancer tumors. Study information: Average read coverage per sample was 9.5 to 10-fold. General study results and limits: Unsorted bulk genomic DNA sequencing lacked pairing and functional marker data.

Each sample had two DNA replicates, approximately 0.52 ug blood or around 1.5 ug tissue. Sequencing was performed with immunoSEQ multiplex PCR; in TCRdb, only in-frame clones are kept and a portion is missing. The sample includes more than 65,000 clones, less than 90% of them seen just once. Regarding this clone: The antigen is unknown.

V lost 9 bases and J lost 3; bases outside the gene matches: 12. CDR1 is MDHEN and CDR2 is SYDVKM in the germline V gene. This CDR3 is built from 15 residues. The receptor was derived from a person aged 40 to 49 with breast cancer. The chain is built from TRBV28 and TRBJ1-2; TRBD1 matches at 8 bases. Material: blood. Here the CDR3 DNA reads TGTGCCAGTTACCCCCCCAGGGGGCGAGACTATGGCTACACCTTC. This codes for CASYPPRGRDYGYTF.